A selection of T cell receptor beta chains follows, all from one sample in a study of blood T cell repertoires in COVID-19. Using immunoSEQ multiplex PCR, the repertoire was profiled, and TCRdb retains in-frame clones only, with some absent. Of 250,000 to 300,000 clones listed, approximately 90% were seen once; the top ten hold over 2%. Sample: PBMCs or T cells enriched from blood (not recorded which). These receptors were obtained from a woman aged 40-49 years with acute COVID-19. Each CDR3 is given with its conserved first and last residue. Fields, in order: V gene, clone size, J gene, D gene, CDR3 protein, CDR3 DNA. D genes are given only for firm matches. The size of a clone is reported for some rows only, either as once, few or many, or as a class for expanded clones.

>TRBV6-2/TRBV6-3|.|TRBJ1-1|.
CASSYGRGVSLMNTEAFF
TGTGCCAGCAGTTACGGCAGGGGCGTATCTTTAATGAACACTGAAGCTTTCTTT
>TRBV30|.|TRBJ2-1|.
CAWMGQGRNEQFF
TGTGCCTGGATGGGGCAGGGCAGGAATGAGCAGTTCTTC
>TRBV10-3|.|TRBJ2-7|TRBD1
CAIQGGDRDSYEQYF
TGTGCCATCCAGGGTGGGGACAGGGACTCCTACGAGCAGTACTTC
>TRBV7-9|.|TRBJ2-2|.
CASSLAAGELFF
TGTGCCAGCAGCTTGGCGGCCGGGGAGCTGTTTTTT
>TRBV3-1/TRBV3-2|.|TRBJ1-2|.
CASTRTASYGYTF
TGTGCCAGCACCCGGACAGCGAGCTATGGCTACACCTTC
>TRBV7-9|.|TRBJ1-2|TRBD1
CASSLAGSGGSEGYTF
TGTGCCAGCAGCTTAGCGGGCTCAGGGGGTTCGGAAGGCTACACCTTC
>TRBV12-3/TRBV12-4|.|TRBJ1-1|.
CASSWANTEAFF
TGTGCCAGCAGTTGGGCGAACACTGAAGCTTTCTTT
>TRBV7-3|.|TRBJ1-2|TRBD1
CASSADRDYGYTF
TGTGCCAGCAGCGCCGACAGGGACTATGGCTACACCTTC
>TRBV19|.|TRBJ2-7|.
CASSIGANSAYEQYF
TGTGCCAGTAGTATTGGGGCCAATTCGGCATACGAGCAGTACTTC
>TRBV9|.|TRBJ2-6|.
CASSTSSGANVLTF
TGTGCCAGCAGCACTAGCTCTGGGGCCAACGTCCTGACTTTC
>TRBV19|.|TRBJ2-1|.
CASSIQSYEQFF
TGTGCCAGTAGTATTCAAAGCTATGAGCAGTTCTTC
>TRBV28|once|TRBJ2-2|TRBD1
CASSGQGAPSSNTGELFF
TGTGCCAGCAGTGGACAGGGGGCCCCGTCTTCGAACACCGGGGAGCTGTTTTTT
>TRBV21-1|.|TRBJ1-4|.
CASRLTSSEKLFF
TGTGCCAGCAGACTGACATCGAGTGAAAAACTGTTTTTT
>TRBV19|.|TRBJ1-2|TRBD1
CASSPRGDYGYTF
TGTGCCAGTAGTCCCAGGGGGGACTATGGCTACACCTTC
>TRBV2|once|TRBJ1-3|.
CASSLLRGGNTIYF
TGTGCCAGCAGCCTCCTCAGGGGTGGAAACACCATATATTTT
>TRBV19|once|TRBJ2-7|.
CASSMGAGEAYEQYF
TGTGCCAGTAGTATGGGAGCGGGTGAAGCCTACGAGCAGTACTTC
>TRBV7-6|.|TRBJ2-3|TRBD1
CASSWDRGLQQQYF
TGTGCCAGCAGCTGGGACAGGGGACTCCAACAGCAGTATTTT
>TRBV19|.|TRBJ2-7|TRBD2
CASSMGLVYEQYF
TGTGCCAGTAGTATGGGACTAGTCTACGAGCAGTACTTC
>TRBV18|.|TRBJ2-7|TRBD1
CASSPGQVATAEQYF
TGTGCCAGCTCACCCGGACAGGTAGCCACGGCAGAGCAGTACTTC
>TRBV2|.|TRBJ2-1|.
CASSEDRVSYNEQFF
TGTGCCAGCAGTGAAGACAGGGTCTCCTACAATGAGCAGTTCTTC
>TRBV11-3|.|TRBJ2-1|.
CASRDSSYNEQFF
TGTGCCAGCAGAGATAGCTCCTACAATGAGCAGTTCTTC
>TRBV19|.|TRBJ1-3|.
CASSFLTGVSGNTIYF
TGTGCCAGTAGTTTCTTGACAGGCGTCTCTGGAAACACCATATATTTT
>TRBV3-1/TRBV3-2|.|TRBJ1-1|.
CASSSQTGAKEAFF
TGTGCCAGCAGCAGTCAGACAGGAGCCAAAGAAGCTTTCTTT
>TRBV4-3|.|TRBJ2-1|.
CASSNTDNEQFF
TGCGCCAGCAGCAACACAGACAATGAGCAGTTCTTC
>TRBV28|.|TRBJ2-4|.
CASSLVRSKTKNIQYF
TGTGCCAGCAGTTTGGTAAGAAGTAAGACAAAAAACATTCAGTACTTC
>TRBV5-4|.|TRBJ1-2|.
CASSSSWTLDGYTF
TGTGCCAGCAGCTCTTCGTGGACTCTGGATGGCTACACCTTC
>TRBV5-4|.|TRBJ2-7|TRBD1
CASSPTGAAYEQYF
TGTGCCAGCAGCCCGACAGGGGCCGCCTACGAGCAGTACTTC
>TRBV18|.|TRBJ2-1|TRBD2
CATLFGGASYNEQFF
TGTGCCACCTTGTTCGGGGGGGCCTCCTACAATGAGCAGTTCTTC
>TRBV27|.|TRBJ2-7|.
CASRSLSGLYEQYF
TGTGCCAGCAGAAGCCTGAGTGGGCTCTACGAGCAGTACTTC
>TRBV20-1|once|TRBJ2-1|.
CIQYHNNEQFF
TGCATTCAGTACCACAACAATGAGCAGTTCTTC
>TRBV19|.|TRBJ2-2|TRBD1
CASSHPRTGFSGELFF
TGTGCCAGTAGCCATCCTAGGACAGGGTTCTCCGGGGAGCTGTTTTTT
>TRBV11-2|.|TRBJ1-1|.
CASSLTVRTEAFF
TGTGCCAGCAGCTTAACGGTGCGTACTGAAGCTTTCTTT
>TRBV19|.|TRBJ1-5|.
CASSIPYRDGNQPQHF
TGTGCCAGTAGTATCCCGTACAGGGATGGCAATCAGCCCCAGCATTTT
>TRBV28|few|TRBJ2-1|TRBD2
CASSLFGGGRPRGEQFF
TGTGCCAGCAGTTTGTTCGGGGGGGGGAGACCCCGCGGTGAGCAGTTCTTC
>TRBV15|.|TRBJ1-5|TRBD1
CATSRDGTAGRQPQHF
TGTGCCACCAGCAGAGACGGGACAGCCGGTCGACAGCCCCAGCATTTT
>TRBV11-3|.|TRBJ2-1|TRBD2
CASSFQLGGRADNEQFF
TGTGCCAGCAGCTTTCAATTGGGCGGGAGGGCGGATAATGAGCAGTTCTTC
>TRBV6-5|.|TRBJ2-5|.
CASSYSRASQYF
TGTGCCAGCAGTTACTCGAGAGCGTCTCAGTACTTC
>TRBV4-1|.|TRBJ1-6|.
CASSQDRKWTANSPLHF
TGCGCCAGCAGCCAAGATAGGAAATGGACAGCTAATTCACCCCTCCACTTT
>TRBV29-1|.|TRBJ2-7|TRBD1
CSVAGTGAYEQYF
TGCAGCGTCGCCGGGACAGGGGCTTACGAGCAGTACTTC
>TRBV3-1/TRBV3-2|.|TRBJ2-2|.
CASSQDGAGERASHGYGELFF
TGTGCCAGCAGCCAAGATGGAGCAGGGGAACGGGCTTCCCACGGCTACGGGGAGCTGTTTTTT